At least ten counts were recorded for the clone carrying this TCR beta chain. These data come from a study of T cells in Graves' hyperthyroidism and ophthalmopathy. Amplification of TCR beta CDR3 regions used RNA as the template. Initially, a first-round RT-PCR of the TCR CDR3 employed the HTBI primer set. TCRdb reprocessed the multiplex PCR reads with MiXCR, giving one entry per CDR3 protein. The table records hundreds of thousands of distinct CDR3 sequences, around 13% of them present only once. On the basis of clinical symptoms, serum thyroxine and TRAb, thyroid ultrasound and orbital computed tomography, diagnoses were made. The germline V gene has CDR1 SGHVS and CDR2 FQNEAQ. The V gene lost 2 bases and the J gene lost 0 bases, with 13 bases spanning the gap. CDR3 length: 16 residues.

Material: blood. The TCR was taken from a woman under 30 with Graves' hyperthyroidism. The chain couples TRBV7-8 to TRBJ2-5, with D possibly being TRBD1 (5 bases). CDR3 loop: CASSLRAWGHQETQYF. The CDR3 region has the DNA TGTGCCAGCAGCTTACGCGCCTGGGGCCACCAAGAGACCCAGTACTTC.